These T cell receptor beta chains were read from a single sample in a study of radiotherapy plus CTLA-4 blockade in lung cancer. Profiling relied on immunoSEQ multiplex PCR, and the TCRdb table lists in-frame clones only, not all of them. The table shows about 39,000 clones, with more than 70% occurring only once. This sample comprised peripheral blood, obtained from a patient treated with radiotherapy plus ipilimumab. All receptors come from a human donor with non-small cell lung cancer that progressed on radiotherapy plus ipilimumab. Each CDR3 is given with its conserved first and last residue. The order of the fields is D gene, V gene, J gene, clone size, CDR3 protein, CDR3 DNA. A D gene is named only where the DNA matches it firmly. Rows give clone size only sometimes, using once, few, many, or a class for an expanded clone.

D gene: -; V gene: TRBV10-3; J gene: TRBJ1-2; clone size: -; CDR3 protein: CAISEAGNREGYTF; CDR3 DNA: TGTGCCATCAGTGAGGCGGGCAACCGGGAAGGCTACACCTTC
D gene: -; V gene: TRBV9; J gene: TRBJ1-2; clone size: -; CDR3 protein: CASSVGLWARNYGYTF; CDR3 DNA: TGTGCCAGCAGCGTAGGTTTGTGGGCTCGAAACTATGGCTACACCTTC
D gene: -; V gene: TRBV25-1; J gene: TRBJ1-3; clone size: -; CDR3 protein: CASIGGNGNTIYF; CDR3 DNA: TGTGCCAGCATCGGGGGAAATGGAAACACCATATATTTT
D gene: -; V gene: TRBV19; J gene: TRBJ2-1; clone size: -; CDR3 protein: CASSMLGSNEQFF; CDR3 DNA: TGTGCCAGTAGTATGTTAGGGAGCAATGAGCAGTTCTTC
D gene: -; V gene: TRBV5-1; J gene: TRBJ2-1; clone size: -; CDR3 protein: CASSSLRDSRTGEQFF; CDR3 DNA: TGCGCCAGCAGCTCCCTCCGGGACTCCCGAACGGGTGAGCAGTTCTTC
D gene: TRBD2; V gene: TRBV15; J gene: TRBJ2-1; clone size: -; CDR3 protein: CATSRDRTSGRAYNEQFF; CDR3 DNA: TGTGCCACCAGCAGAGATCGGACTAGCGGGCGAGCCTACAATGAGCAGTTCTTC
D gene: -; V gene: TRBV19; J gene: TRBJ1-1; clone size: -; CDR3 protein: CASNSPGRKNTEAFF; CDR3 DNA: TGTGCCAGTAATTCTCCAGGGAGGAAGAACACTGAAGCTTTCTTT
D gene: -; V gene: TRBV5-1; J gene: TRBJ2-1; clone size: once; CDR3 protein: CASSLGGRNNEQFF; CDR3 DNA: TGCGCCAGCAGCTTGGGGGGGCGAAACAATGAGCAGTTCTTC
D gene: TRBD1; V gene: TRBV18; J gene: TRBJ2-2; clone size: few; CDR3 protein: CASSPGQGGTGELFF; CDR3 DNA: TGTGCCAGCTCACCTGGACAGGGGGGAACCGGGGAGCTGTTTTTT
D gene: -; V gene: TRBV21-1; J gene: TRBJ1-2; clone size: -; CDR3 protein: CASRLCLAYRKTYGYTF; CDR3 DNA: TGTGCCAGCAGGTTATGTCTAGCTTACAGAAAGACCTATGGCTACACCTTC
D gene: TRBD1; V gene: TRBV5-1; J gene: TRBJ1-2; clone size: -; CDR3 protein: CASSLGQGIPYGYTF; CDR3 DNA: TGCGCCAGCAGCCTAGGACAGGGAATCCCCTATGGCTACACCTTC
D gene: -; V gene: TRBV7-6; J gene: TRBJ1-6; clone size: -; CDR3 protein: CASSHGGGGGSPLHF; CDR3 DNA: TGTGCCAGCAGCCATGGCGGGGGAGGCGGTTCACCCCTCCACTTT
D gene: TRBD1; V gene: TRBV19; J gene: TRBJ2-7; clone size: -; CDR3 protein: CASSMDGQGGYEQYF; CDR3 DNA: TGTGCCAGTAGTATGGACGGACAGGGGGGCTACGAGCAGTACTTC
D gene: TRBD2; V gene: TRBV7-3; J gene: TRBJ2-3; clone size: -; CDR3 protein: CASSLNAGGTDTQYF; CDR3 DNA: TGTGCCAGCAGCTTAAACGCGGGGGGGACAGATACGCAGTATTTT
D gene: -; V gene: TRBV5-1; J gene: TRBJ1-2; clone size: -; CDR3 protein: CASSQGNYGYTF; CDR3 DNA: TGCGCCAGCAGTCAGGGAAACTATGGCTACACCTTC
D gene: TRBD1; V gene: TRBV5-4; J gene: TRBJ2-7; clone size: -; CDR3 protein: CASSLGTGGLSNYEQYF; CDR3 DNA: TGTGCCAGCAGCCTGGGGACAGGGGGTTTATCCAACTACGAGCAGTACTTC
D gene: -; V gene: TRBV2; J gene: TRBJ1-4; clone size: -; CDR3 protein: CATSGGLGREKLFF; CDR3 DNA: TGTGCCACTTCCGGGGGACTCGGGCGAGAAAAACTGTTTTTT
D gene: TRBD1; V gene: TRBV19; J gene: TRBJ2-7; clone size: -; CDR3 protein: CASSDRDRGYEQYF; CDR3 DNA: TGTGCCAGTAGTGACCGGGACAGGGGCTACGAGCAGTACTTC
D gene: -; V gene: TRBV5-6; J gene: TRBJ1-5; clone size: -; CDR3 protein: CASSFRQERGQPQHF; CDR3 DNA: TGTGCCAGCAGCTTCCGACAGGAGAGGGGACAGCCCCAGCATTTT
D gene: -; V gene: TRBV19; J gene: TRBJ1-2; clone size: -; CDR3 protein: CATRDNFNYGYTF; CDR3 DNA: TGTGCCACCCGGGACAACTTTAACTATGGCTACACCTTC
D gene: -; V gene: TRBV5-1; J gene: TRBJ2-7; clone size: -; CDR3 protein: CASMVTGGYEQYF; CDR3 DNA: TGCGCCAGTATGGTGACAGGAGGCTACGAGCAGTACTTC
D gene: TRBD1; V gene: TRBV6-5; J gene: TRBJ1-1; clone size: few; CDR3 protein: CASSGTALNTEAFF; CDR3 DNA: TGTGCCAGCAGTGGGACAGCGCTGAACACTGAAGCTTTCTTT
D gene: TRBD1; V gene: TRBV5-6; J gene: TRBJ2-7; clone size: -; CDR3 protein: CASSFRTGSIYEQYF; CDR3 DNA: TGTGCCAGCAGCTTTCGGACAGGAAGCATTTACGAGCAGTACTTC
D gene: -; V gene: TRBV9; J gene: TRBJ1-1; clone size: few; CDR3 protein: CASSVGQTNTEAFF; CDR3 DNA: TGTGCCAGCAGCGTTGGACAGACGAACACTGAAGCTTTCTTT
D gene: -; V gene: TRBV27; J gene: TRBJ1-2; clone size: -; CDR3 protein: CASSLAGDINYGYTF; CDR3 DNA: TGTGCCAGCAGTTTAGCAGGGGACATAAACTATGGCTACACCTTC
D gene: TRBD2; V gene: TRBV14; J gene: TRBJ2-1; clone size: -; CDR3 protein: CASSQARTSGNNEQFF; CDR3 DNA: TGTGCCAGCAGCCAAGCTAGGACTAGCGGAAACAATGAGCAGTTCTTC
D gene: -; V gene: TRBV10-3; J gene: TRBJ1-6; clone size: medium-sized; CDR3 protein: CAISDQNMGSSPLHF; CDR3 DNA: TGTGCCATCAGTGACCAAAATATGGGGAGTTCACCCCTCCACTTT
D gene: TRBD2; V gene: TRBV25-1; J gene: TRBJ2-4; clone size: -; CDR3 protein: CASSESGSGGAKNIQYF; CDR3 DNA: TGTGCCAGCAGTGAATCCGGTAGCGGGGGGGCCAAAAACATTCAGTACTTC
D gene: TRBD1; V gene: TRBV9; J gene: TRBJ1-5; clone size: -; CDR3 protein: CASSGGQGNQPQHF; CDR3 DNA: TGTGCCAGCAGCGGGGGACAGGGCAATCAGCCCCAGCATTTT
D gene: -; V gene: TRBV4-2; J gene: TRBJ1-1; clone size: few; CDR3 protein: CASSQGVGMNTEAFF; CDR3 DNA: TGTGCCAGCAGCCAAGGCGTGGGCATGAACACTGAAGCTTTCTTT
D gene: TRBD1; V gene: TRBV18; J gene: TRBJ1-2; clone size: -; CDR3 protein: CASSPGQGRNYGYTF; CDR3 DNA: TGTGCCAGCTCACCGGGACAGGGGAGGAACTATGGCTACACCTTC
D gene: TRBD1; V gene: TRBV19; J gene: TRBJ1-2; clone size: -; CDR3 protein: CASSMDRGRTVEGYTF; CDR3 DNA: TGTGCCAGTAGTATGGACAGGGGGCGCACCGTTGAGGGCTACACCTTC
D gene: TRBD1; V gene: TRBV29-1; J gene: TRBJ2-7; clone size: -; CDR3 protein: CSYRQGPGGQYF; CDR3 DNA: TGCAGTTACCGACAGGGTCCTGGGGGGCAGTACTTC
D gene: -; V gene: TRBV4-2; J gene: TRBJ1-4; clone size: -; CDR3 protein: CASSQERSQGKEKLFF; CDR3 DNA: TGTGCCAGCAGCCAAGAAAGGAGTCAGGGCAAGGAAAAACTGTTTTTT
D gene: TRBD1; V gene: TRBV9; J gene: TRBJ1-3; clone size: -; CDR3 protein: CASSQGQAENTIYF; CDR3 DNA: TGTGCCAGCAGCCAAGGACAGGCGGAAAACACCATATATTTT
D gene: -; V gene: TRBV19; J gene: TRBJ1-1; clone size: -; CDR3 protein: CASSIVRRQGYNTEAFF; CDR3 DNA: TGTGCCAGTAGTATAGTTCGGCGGCAGGGTTATAACACTGAAGCTTTCTTT
D gene: -; V gene: TRBV28; J gene: TRBJ2-7; clone size: once; CDR3 protein: CASSLYSYEQYF; CDR3 DNA: TGTGCCAGCAGTTTATACAGCTACGAGCAGTACTTC
D gene: -; V gene: TRBV14; J gene: TRBJ2-5; clone size: -; CDR3 protein: CASSQDGAIMAETQYF; CDR3 DNA: TGTGCCAGCAGCCAAGATGGGGCAATTATGGCGGAGACCCAGTACTTC
D gene: -; V gene: TRBV6-1; J gene: TRBJ2-7; clone size: -; CDR3 protein: CASSEHSSYEQYF; CDR3 DNA: TGTGCCAGCAGCGAACACAGCTCCTACGAGCAGTACTTC
D gene: TRBD1; V gene: TRBV10-3; J gene: TRBJ2-3; clone size: -; CDR3 protein: CAISESQGQGSTDTQYF; CDR3 DNA: TGTGCCATCAGTGAGTCCCAGGGACAGGGCAGCACAGATACGCAGTATTTT
D gene: TRBD1; V gene: TRBV5-1; J gene: TRBJ1-1; clone size: -; CDR3 protein: CASSLGQGATEAFF; CDR3 DNA: TGCGCCAGCAGCTTGGGACAGGGGGCAACTGAAGCTTTCTTT
D gene: TRBD1; V gene: TRBV5-1; J gene: TRBJ1-4; clone size: few; CDR3 protein: CASSYRGNDEKLFF; CDR3 DNA: TGCGCCAGCAGCTACAGGGGGAACGATGAAAAACTGTTTTTT
D gene: -; V gene: TRBV19; J gene: TRBJ2-5; clone size: -; CDR3 protein: CASSTRQLQETQYF; CDR3 DNA: TGTGCCAGTAGTACGAGGCAGCTCCAAGAGACCCAGTACTTC
D gene: TRBD1; V gene: TRBV5-1; J gene: TRBJ2-7; clone size: -; CDR3 protein: CASRTTQGALLEQYF; CDR3 DNA: TGCGCCAGCAGAACTACTCAGGGGGCACTTCTCGAGCAGTACTTC
D gene: -; V gene: TRBV5-1; J gene: TRBJ2-5; clone size: -; CDR3 protein: CASSPEGGALKTQYF; CDR3 DNA: TGCGCCAGCAGCCCGGAGGGGGGGGCTTTGAAGACCCAGTACTTC
D gene: TRBD1; V gene: TRBV9; J gene: TRBJ2-6; clone size: few; CDR3 protein: CASTPNPGQSSGANVLTF; CDR3 DNA: TGTGCCAGCACTCCCAATCCGGGACAGAGCTCTGGGGCCAACGTCCTGACTTTC